The sequence of this T cell receptor beta chain was determined in a study of blood T cells in healthy people across ages. Through a sample-barcoded 5' primer and a J-beta primer mix, a second PCR was run for roughly 6 to 12 cycles. One entry per CDR3 protein results from TCRdb running MiXCR on the 5' RACE reads. Counted here are 700,000 to 850,000 distinct CDR3 sequences, approximately 35% occurring once; the ten biggest clones make up around 13%. The sample consisted of blood. This sequence was found in a man aged 18 to 30 in good health.

CDR3 DNA: TGCAGCGCTTCGGGACAGACTTCCTACAATGAGCAGTACTTC. It is translated as CSASGQTSYNEQYF. The J gene is TRBJ2-7, the V gene TRBV29-1; TRBD1 matches at 7 bases. CDR3 length: 14 amino acids. Losses at the gene ends were 7 bases for V and 7 bases for J; bases not matched to a gene: 16. Germline-derived CDR1 and CDR2 are SQVTM and ANQGSEA.